This T cell receptor beta chain was identified during a study of beta chain features in type 1 diabetes. General study results and limits: Naive, central memory and Treg TCRB repertoires appeared more alike in patients than in healthy donors.

Investigators reverse transcribed all isolated RNA, so they sequenced expressed TCRB transcripts. Data came from immunoSEQ multiplex PCR; TCRdb stores just in-frame clones and leaves some out. The sample gives hundreds of thousands of clones, roughly 30% of which show up once; about 0.065% is in the top ten. Heparinised blood was drawn once per donor, averaging approximately 100 mL. In the case of this clone: Its antigen is unidentified. The same CDR3 is also encoded by other DNA sequences in this sample.

The germline gives CDR1 SEHNR, CDR2 FQNEAQ (reference sequence). The CDR3 extends over 12 amino acids. Trimming took off 1 base at V and 4 bases at J, with 4 bases between the two ends. The TCR originated in a man aged 18-30 years in good health. Sequencing was carried out using naive CD4+ T cells from blood. The chain uses TRBV7-9 and TRBJ1-2; D is unclear. The CDR3 is CASSLVGYGYTF. CDR3 bases: TGTGCCAGCAGCTTAGTAGGCTATGGCTACACCTTC.